This entry lists 20 T cell receptor beta chains sequenced from one sample in a study of blood T cell repertoires in COVID-19. TCRdb's table, derived via immunoSEQ multiplex PCR, lists solely in-frame clones and lacks some. The top ten hold 2.5% to 3.5% of the sample, which has around 170,000 clones, roughly 70% seen once. Sequencing was done on a sample of peripheral blood. Receptors originate from a woman of 80 years or more with acute or convalescent COVID-19.

This chain connects TRBV27 to TRBJ1-1; D is unclear. CDR3 length: 13 amino acids. The germline V gene encodes CDR1 MNHEY and CDR2 SMNVEV (reference sequence). Trimming pared 6 bases from V and 1 base from J, leaving 9 bases between. This CDR3 is CASSFAENTEAFF. The CDR3 nucleotides are TGTGCCAGCAGCTTTGCGGAGAACACTGAAGCTTTCTTT.

Turning to this clone: The same CDR3 is also encoded by other DNA sequences in this sample. In DNA, the CDR3 is TGTGCCACCAGTGATTCGTTTCAGCCCCAGCATTTT. Its translation: CATSDSFQPQHF. The chain recombines TRBV24-1 with TRBJ1-5; D gene uncertain. In germline, CDR1 is KGHDR, CDR2 SFDVKD. The V end lost 2 bases, the J end lost 6 bases, and 4 bases lay between the germline ends. This CDR3 is built from 12 residues.

V usage is TRBV2 and J usage is TRBJ1-5, with D unresolved. From germline, CDR1 is SNHLY and CDR2 FYNNEI. Trimming stripped 7 bases from V and 6 bases from J, with 13 bases between. There are 13 residues in the CDR3. Here the CDR3 DNA reads TGTGCCAGCAACCAGCTCGGGGTTCAGCCCCAGCATTTT. This gives the protein CASNQLGVQPQHF.

The rearrangement joins TRBV6-1 to TRBJ1-4, with TRBD1 identical over 8 bases. The V gene end was trimmed by 4 bases and the J gene end by 3 bases; junction bases not matched to a gene: 7. The CDR3 spans 16 residues. Germline V gives CDR1 MNHNS, CDR2 SASEGT. CDR3 protein: CASSGQGILANEKLFF. CDR3 nucleotides: TGTGCCAGCAGTGGACAGGGGATTTTAGCTAATGAAAAACTGTTTTTT.

This clone has at least ten counts. This sequence joins TRBV5-4 and TRBJ2-3; perhaps TRBD2 as D (5 bases). Germline V gene lookup returns CDR1 SGHNT and CDR2 YYREEE (reference sequence). CDR3 length: 15 residues. V shed 2 bases and J shed 2 bases, with 12 bases lying between them. This CDR3 reads CASSLDGGFTDTQYF. In DNA, the CDR3 is TGTGCCAGCAGCTTAGACGGAGGCTTCACAGATACGCAGTATTTT.

The table lists this clone with a few counts. V and J are TRBV19 and TRBJ2-1; tentatively, D is TRBD1 (5 bases). V dropped 6 bases and J dropped 0 bases, with 12 bases sitting between them. The germline V gene encodes CDR1 LNHDA and CDR2 SQIVND (reference sequence). The length of the CDR3 is 15 residues. The CDR3 sequence: CASRDIGPSYNEQFF. The CDR3 DNA follows: TGTGCCAGTAGGGACATTGGTCCCTCCTACAATGAGCAGTTCTTC. Filled out from reference TRBV19 and TRBJ2-1, the complete variable domain reads DGGITQSPKYLFRKEGQNVTLSCEQNLNHDAMYWYRQDPGQGLRLIYYSQIVNDFQKGDIAEGYSVSREKKESFPLTVTSAQKNPTAFYLCASRDIGPSYNEQFFGPGTRLTVL.

This chain uses TRBV4-1 with TRBJ2-2; perhaps TRBD2 as D (7 bases). Looked up from germline, CDR1 is MGHRA and CDR2 is YSYEKL. With 9 bases removed from V and 0 bases from J, the gap between germline ends came to 14 bases. The CDR3 totals 15 residues. CDR3 sequence (DNA): TGCGCCAGTAGAGGGGGGGCTTCGAACACCGGGGAGCTGTTTTTT. Its translation: CASRGGASNTGELFF.

The rearrangement uses TRBV14 and TRBJ2-7, with no clear D. Between the trimmed V and J ends, which lost 1 base and 3 bases, there was a span of 13 bases. The CDR3 has 15 residues. CDR1 is SGHDN, CDR2 FVKESK, per germline. CDR3 DNA: TGTGCCAGCAGCCAAGGCCCGATCAGAGGCTACGAGCAGTACTTC. It is translated as CASSQGPIRGYEQYF.

The gene calls are TRBV28 and TRBJ2-5; D uncertain. Trimming cost V 6 bases and J 2 bases, with 10 bases left between them. This CDR3 spans 13 amino acids. The V gene's germline CDR1 is MDHEN and CDR2 SYDVKM. DNA of the CDR3: TGTGCCAGCAGACCCCCAGTACAAGAGACCCAGTACTTC. This codes for CASRPPVQETQYF.

The chain couples TRBV10-3 to TRBJ1-3, with a weak D call TRBD1 (6 bases). The CDR3 runs to 15 residues. Germline V lookup: CDR1 ENHRY, CDR2 SYGVKD. Between the trimmed V and J ends, which lost 9 bases and 0 bases, there was a span of 15 bases. The CDR3 spells CAISQGLNSGNTIYF. The CDR3 nucleotides read TGTGCCATTTCTCAGGGGCTGAACTCTGGAAACACCATATATTTT.

CDR3 residues: CASSLPGQTTDTQYF. For the CDR3, the DNA is TGTGCCAGCAGTTTACCGGGACAGACCACAGATACGCAGTATTTT. The V and J genes are TRBV28 and TRBJ2-3, with TRBD1 identical over 7 bases. The CDR3 covers 15 residues. The germline V gene encodes CDR1 MDHEN and CDR2 SYDVKM. Germline trimming cut 2 bases from V and 2 bases from J; bases unmatched to any gene: 4. Full variable domain (rest looked up from reference TRBV28 and TRBJ2-3): DVKVTQSSRYLVKRTGEKVFLECVQDMDHENMFWYRQDPGLGLRLIYFSYDVKMKEKGDIPEGYSVSREKKERFSLILESASTNQTSMYLCASSLPGQTTDTQYFGPGTRLTVL.

This clone has more than one count but fewer than ten. V usage is TRBV11-2 and J usage is TRBJ2-2, with TRBD1 identical over 8 bases. Germline V gene sequence: CDR1 SGHAT, CDR2 FQNNGV. This CDR3 has 16 residues. The V and J ends lost 5 bases and 0 bases, in that order; junction bases with no gene match: 5. DNA of the CDR3: TGTGCCAGCAGCATCGGACAGGGCGCGAACACCGGGGAGCTGTTTTTT. Its protein product is CASSIGQGANTGELFF. Complete variable domain (other parts from reference TRBV11-2 and TRBJ2-2): EAGVAQSPRYKIIEKRQSVAFWCNPISGHATLYWYQQILGQGPKLLIQFQNNGVVDDSQLPKDRFSAERLKGVDSTLKIQPAKLEDSAVYLCASSIGQGANTGELFFGEGSRLTVL.

J is TRBJ1-1 and V is TRBV19; 7 positions agree with TRBD1. V shed 5 bases, J shed 5 bases, and the junction held 5 bases outside the gene matches. The CDR3 is 13 residues long. CDR1 and CDR2 from the germline V gene are LNHDA and SQIVND (reference sequence). The DNA for the CDR3 is TGTGCCAGTAGTGCAGACAGGGTAACTGAAGCTTTCTTT. Translated: CASSADRVTEAFF.

This clone was found many times. The V gene is TRBV15, the J gene TRBJ2-1, with a weak D call TRBD2 (6 bases). This CDR3 comprises 16 residues. V was pared by 0 bases and J by 6 bases, with 15 bases between. Germline V CDR1 and CDR2: LNHNV, YYDKDF (reference sequence). The CDR3 DNA reads TGTGCCACCAGCAGAGATTGGCCCGGGAGTGGCAATGAGCAGTTCTTC. Translation gives CATSRDWPGSGNEQFF.

V gene TRBV6-6 combines with J gene TRBJ2-1; TRBD1 matches at 7 bases. This CDR3 has 14 amino acids. Germline loops: CDR1 MNHNY, CDR2 SVGAGI (reference sequence). Trimming at V came to 0 bases and at J to 5 bases, leaving 1 base not matched to a gene. In DNA form, the CDR3 reads TGTGCCAGCAGTTACTCGACAGGGAACAATGAGCAGTTCTTC. Amino acids: CASSYSTGNNEQFF.

The rearrangement uses TRBV6-2 or TRBV6-3 and TRBJ2-7, with D perhaps matching TRBD1 (7 bases). With 6 bases removed from V and 5 bases from J, the gap between germline ends came to 20 bases. The length of the CDR3 is 15 residues. Germline V lookup: CDR1 MNHEY, CDR2 SVGEGT. CDR3 protein: CASSDSQGPGDEQYF. CDR3 DNA sequence: TGTGCCAGCAGCGACTCACAGGGGCCGGGGGACGAGCAGTACTTC.

The chain joins TRBV7-8 to TRBJ2-7; D remains unclear. The V end lost 1 base, the J end lost 3 bases, and 13 bases lay between the germline ends. This CDR3 is 15 amino acids long. The germline CDR1 and CDR2 sequences are SGHVS and FQNEAQ. CDR3 in amino acids: CASSLVSQSNYEQYF. The CDR3, as DNA: TGTGCCAGCAGCTTAGTTTCTCAAAGCAACTACGAGCAGTACTTC.

In this sample, this clone turned up a few times. The chain links TRBV12-3 or TRBV12-4 to TRBJ1-1; 9 bases are shared with TRBD1. V shed 6 bases and J 11 bases; nucleotides not matched to a gene: 10. The CDR3 is 13 amino acids. CDR3 sequence reads: CASSGGTGRHAFF. In DNA, the CDR3 is TGTGCCAGCAGCGGAGGGACAGGGAGGCACGCTTTCTTT.

This chain connects TRBV9 to TRBJ2-6, with a possible D match to TRBD2 (5 bases). V lost 0 bases and J lost 4, with 8 bases in between. CDR1 and CDR2 (germline): SGDLS, YYNGEE. The CDR3 sequence is 15 residues long. The CDR3 nucleotides read TGTGCCAGCAGCGTAGGAGGGTTGGGGGCCAACGTCCTGACTTTC. This translates into CASSVGGLGANVLTF.

The gene calls are TRBV7-9 and TRBJ2-3, with no clear D. The CDR3 covers 14 residues. Looked up from germline, CDR1 is SEHNR and CDR2 is FQNEAQ (reference sequence). V lost 5 bases and J 1 base, leaving 10 bases between the germline ends. The CDR3 reads CASSPRLGTDTQYF. As DNA, the CDR3 is TGTGCCAGCAGCCCGAGACTCGGCACAGATACGCAGTATTTT.